The table lists the clone carrying this TCR beta chain with a count of one. The data were taken from a study of control samples from healthy donors and cancer patients. Sequencing was performed with immunoSEQ multiplex PCR; in TCRdb, only in-frame clones are kept and a portion is missing. The table shows about 52,000 clones, with 90% to 95% occurring only once. J was trimmed by 4 bases and V by 6 bases; bases with no gene match: 1. Germline V gene lookup returns CDR1 SEHNR and CDR2 FQNEAQ (reference sequence). The CDR3 is 13 amino acids. This clonotype originated in a man aged 25-45 years in good health. The chain couples TRBV7-9 to TRBJ1-4; 8 nucleotides align to TRBD1. The sequencing input was blood. The CDR3: CASRDRDNEKLFF. In DNA form, the CDR3 reads TGTGCCAGCAGGGACAGGGATAATGAAAAACTGTTTTTT. The entire variable domain, with the rest obtained from reference TRBV7-9 and TRBJ1-4, is as follows: DTGVSQNPRHKITKRGQNVTFRCDPISEHNRLYWYRQTLGQGPEFLTYFQNEAQLEKSRLLSDRFSAERPKGSFSTLEIQRTEQGDSAMYLCASRDRDNEKLFFGSGTQLSVL.